The next 8 T cell receptor beta chains were all read from a single sample in a study of blood T cell repertoires in COVID-19. Libraries were prepared by immunoSEQ multiplex PCR; TCRdb keeps only in-frame clonotypes and omits some of them. Seen here are about 260,000 clones, approximately 89% observed once, and the top ten hold about a tenth. Sequencing was performed on peripheral blood. The receptor source for this set is a woman aged 65 to 85 with COVID-19, enrolled during active disease.

The V call is TRBV7-9, the J call TRBJ2-7; 9 bases fit TRBD2. CDR3 length: 13 residues. Per the germline V gene, CDR1 is SEHNR and CDR2 is FQNEAQ (reference sequence). The ends lost 7 bases at V and 6 bases at J; junction bases unmatched: 7. The CDR3 DNA is TGTGCCAGCAACATAGCGGGAGAGGGCGAGCAGTACTTC. It codes for CASNIAGEGEQYF.

This chain uses TRBV3-1 (or the pseudogene TRBV3-2) with TRBJ1-2; D may be TRBD1 (5 bases). The CDR3 is 17 amino acids. CDR1 LGHDT and CDR2 YNNKEL come from the germline V gene (reference sequence). The germline V and J ends were trimmed by 0 bases and 4 bases, with 18 bases remaining between them. The CDR3 coding sequence is TGTGCCAGCAGCCAAGAGATACAGGCTTCATGGGTCTATGGCTACACCTTC. Encoded protein: CASSQEIQASWVYGYTF.

This chain connects TRBV19 to TRBJ2-3, with 7 nucleotides matching TRBD1. CDR1 LNHDA and CDR2 SQIVND come from the germline V gene (reference sequence). The trim removed 10 bases at V and 2 bases at J, leaving 6 bases unmatched. The CDR3 sequence is 13 residues long. The CDR3 DNA reads as TGTGCCACCAGGGACAGCTACACAGATACGCAGTATTTT. Its protein product is CATRDSYTDTQYF.

The chain links TRBV6-5 to TRBJ2-5; 7 nucleotides match TRBD1. This CDR3 is built from 14 residues. CDR1 MNHEY and CDR2 SVGAGI come from the germline V gene. Trimming cost V 8 bases and J 3 bases; bases outside gene matches: 9. In DNA form, the CDR3 reads TGTGCCAGCTGGGACAGCCAACGAAAAGAGACCCAGTACTTC. It specifies CASWDSQRKETQYF.

The chain uses TRBV3-1 (or the pseudogene TRBV3-2) and TRBJ2-2; D gene unclear. The length of the CDR3 is 14 residues. V was shortened by 0 bases and J by 3 bases, with 5 bases between the two germline ends. CDR1 LGHDT and CDR2 YNNKEL come from the germline V gene (reference sequence). CDR3 coding DNA: TGTGCCAGCAGCCAAGATTTATACACCGGGGAGCTGTTTTTT. Its translation is CASSQDLYTGELFF.

The chain combines TRBV24-1 with TRBJ2-5, with TRBD2 matching 11 bases. The CDR3 extends over 15 amino acids. Germline lookup yields CDR1 KGHDR and CDR2 SFDVKD. V lost 4 bases to trimming and J lost 5 bases; unmatched junction nucleotides: 5. CDR3 DNA sequence: TGTGCCACCAGTGACGTAGCGGGAGGGCCGGAGACCCAGTACTTC. This translates into CATSDVAGGPETQYF.

The genes are TRBV28 and TRBJ2-1; D is unresolved. Trimming left V 2 bases short and J 4 bases short, with 21 bases between. CDR3 length equals 18 residues. CDR1 and CDR2 from the germline V gene are MDHEN and SYDVKM. The CDR3 nucleotides read TGTGCCAGCAGTTTAATGGAGTATCTTCTGGCCGGATACAATGAGCAGTTCTTC. Amino acids: CASSLMEYLLAGYNEQFF. The variable domain in full, completed from reference TRBV28 and TRBJ2-1, reads DVKVTQSSRYLVKRTGEKVFLECVQDMDHENMFWYRQDPGLGLRLIYFSYDVKMKEKGDIPEGYSVSREKKERFSLILESASTNQTSMYLCASSLMEYLLAGYNEQFFGPGTRLTVL.

The chain joins TRBV3-1 (or the pseudogene TRBV3-2) to TRBJ1-3; 9 bases line up with TRBD1. The CDR3 sequence is 16 residues long. V dropped 3 bases and J dropped 1; count of bases not matched to a gene: 4. Germline CDR1 and CDR2: LGHDT and YNNKEL (reference sequence). CDR3 protein: CASSQPGTGSGNTIYF. CDR3 coding DNA: TGTGCCAGCAGCCAGCCCGGGACAGGGTCTGGAAACACCATATATTTT.